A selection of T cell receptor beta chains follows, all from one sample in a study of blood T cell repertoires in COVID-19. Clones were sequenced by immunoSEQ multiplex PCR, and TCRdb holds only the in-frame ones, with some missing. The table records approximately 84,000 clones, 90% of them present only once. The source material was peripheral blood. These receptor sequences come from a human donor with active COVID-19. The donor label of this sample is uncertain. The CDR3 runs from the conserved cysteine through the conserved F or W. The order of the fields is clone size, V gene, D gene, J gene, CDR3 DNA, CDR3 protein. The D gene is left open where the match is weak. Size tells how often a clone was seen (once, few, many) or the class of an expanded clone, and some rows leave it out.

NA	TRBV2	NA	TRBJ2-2	TGTGCCAGCAGTTTGGAGGGGCGGGGTAGGAACACCGGGGAGCTGTTTTTT	CASSLEGRGRNTGELFF
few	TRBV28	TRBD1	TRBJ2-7	TGTGCCAGCAGTTTCCTCAGGGGGACGGGCTACGAGCAGTACTTC	CASSFLRGTGYEQYF
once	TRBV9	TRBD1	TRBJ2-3	TGTGCCAGCAGCGCTCGGGACCACAGGGGCCGGGGCACAGATACGCAGTATTTT	CASSARDHRGRGTDTQYF
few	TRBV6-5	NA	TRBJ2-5	TGTGCCAGCAAGGCAGGGCAATACCAAGAGACCCAGTACTTC	CASKAGQYQETQYF
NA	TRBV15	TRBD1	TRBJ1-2	TGTGCCACCAGCAGAGGACAGGGCCTTGGTAACTATGGCTACACCTTC	CATSRGQGLGNYGYTF
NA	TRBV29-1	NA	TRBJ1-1	TGCAGCGTTGAAGTTCAGGGGAAAGACACTGAAGCTTTCTTT	CSVEVQGKDTEAFF
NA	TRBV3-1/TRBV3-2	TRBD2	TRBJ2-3	TGTGCCAGCAGCCTCCTAGCGGGGGGCCACACAGATACGCAGTATTTT	CASSLLAGGHTDTQYF
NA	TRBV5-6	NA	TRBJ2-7	TGTGCCAGCAGCTTAGACGGCGGGGGCATCTACGAGCAGTACTTC	CASSLDGGGIYEQYF
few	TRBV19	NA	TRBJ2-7	TGTGCCAGTAGTATAGGGCGGACCTACGAGCAGTACTTC	CASSIGRTYEQYF
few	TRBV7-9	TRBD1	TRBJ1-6	TGTGCCAGCAGCTTTGGGACAGGCTTCTCACCCCTCCACTTT	CASSFGTGFSPLHF
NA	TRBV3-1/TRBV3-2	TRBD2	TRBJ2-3	TGTGCCAGCAGTCCGACTAGCGGCGAGCTCACAGATACGCAGTATTTT	CASSPTSGELTDTQYF
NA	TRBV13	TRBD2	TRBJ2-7	TGTGCCAGCAGCTTGGGCGGGGGAGCCTACGAGCAGTACTTC	CASSLGGGAYEQYF
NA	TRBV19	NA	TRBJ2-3	TGTGCCAGTAGTATGATCGGGCAGGGCGTGCAGTATTTT	CASSMIGQGVQYF